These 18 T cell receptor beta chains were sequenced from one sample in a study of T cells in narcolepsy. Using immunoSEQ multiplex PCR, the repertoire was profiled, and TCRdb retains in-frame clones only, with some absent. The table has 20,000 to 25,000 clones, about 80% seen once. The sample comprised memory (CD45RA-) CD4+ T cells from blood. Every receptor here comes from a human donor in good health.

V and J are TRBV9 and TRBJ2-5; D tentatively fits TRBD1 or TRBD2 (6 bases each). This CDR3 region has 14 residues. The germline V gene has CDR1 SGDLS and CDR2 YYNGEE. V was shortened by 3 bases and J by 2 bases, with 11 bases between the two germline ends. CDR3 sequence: CASSGGTNQETQYF. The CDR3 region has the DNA TGTGCCAGCAGCGGCGGGACAAATCAAGAGACCCAGTACTTC.

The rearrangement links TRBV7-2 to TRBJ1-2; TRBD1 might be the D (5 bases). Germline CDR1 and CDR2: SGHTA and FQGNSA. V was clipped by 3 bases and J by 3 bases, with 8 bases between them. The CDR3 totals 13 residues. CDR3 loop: CASSLGVDYGYTF. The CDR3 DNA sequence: TGTGCCAGCAGCTTGGGGGTTGACTATGGCTACACCTTC.

This CDR3 reads CASSFEGVSPLHF. In nucleotides, the CDR3 is TGTGCCAGCAGCTTTGAAGGGGTTTCACCCCTCCACTTT. The chain recombines TRBV11-2 with TRBJ1-6; tentative D call: TRBD1 (5 bases). V was shortened by 3 bases and J by 9 bases, with 9 bases between the two germline ends. CDR3 length: 13 residues. Per germline, CDR1 SGHAT and CDR2 FQNNGV.

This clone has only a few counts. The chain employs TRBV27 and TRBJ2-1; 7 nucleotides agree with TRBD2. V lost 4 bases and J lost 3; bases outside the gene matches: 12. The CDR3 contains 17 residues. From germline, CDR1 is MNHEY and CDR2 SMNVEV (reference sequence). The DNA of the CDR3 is TGTGCCAGCAGTTCGACCTCCAAGCGGGGCAGCTACAATGAGCAGTTCTTC. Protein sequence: CASSSTSKRGSYNEQFF.

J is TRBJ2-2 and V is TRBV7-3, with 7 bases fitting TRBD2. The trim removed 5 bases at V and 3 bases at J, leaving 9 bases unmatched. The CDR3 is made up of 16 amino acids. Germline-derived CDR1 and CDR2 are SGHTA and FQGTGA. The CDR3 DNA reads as TGTGCCAGCAGCCCAGCGGGACTACTTCACACCGGGGAGCTGTTTTTT. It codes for CASSPAGLLHTGELFF.

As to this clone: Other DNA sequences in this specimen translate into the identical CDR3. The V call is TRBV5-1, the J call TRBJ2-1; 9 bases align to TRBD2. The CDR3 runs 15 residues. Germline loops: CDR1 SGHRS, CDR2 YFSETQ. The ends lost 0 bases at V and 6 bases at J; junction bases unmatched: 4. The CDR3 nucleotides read TGCGCCAGCAGCTTGGGTCGAGCGGGGGGCAATGAGCAGTTCTTC. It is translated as CASSLGRAGGNEQFF.

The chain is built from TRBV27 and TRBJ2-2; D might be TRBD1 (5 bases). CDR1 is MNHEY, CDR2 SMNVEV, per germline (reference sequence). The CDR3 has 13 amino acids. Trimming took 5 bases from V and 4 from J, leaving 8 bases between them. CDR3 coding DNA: TGTGCCAGCAGTAGACAGACCACCGGGGAGCTGTTTTTT. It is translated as CASSRQTTGELFF.

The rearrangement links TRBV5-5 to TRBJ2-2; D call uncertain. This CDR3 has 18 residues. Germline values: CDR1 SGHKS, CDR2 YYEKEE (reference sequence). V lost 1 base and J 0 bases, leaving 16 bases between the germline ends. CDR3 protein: CASSLRVHAITNTGELFF. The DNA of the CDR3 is TGTGCCAGCAGCTTGAGGGTTCATGCAATAACGAACACCGGGGAGCTGTTTTTT.

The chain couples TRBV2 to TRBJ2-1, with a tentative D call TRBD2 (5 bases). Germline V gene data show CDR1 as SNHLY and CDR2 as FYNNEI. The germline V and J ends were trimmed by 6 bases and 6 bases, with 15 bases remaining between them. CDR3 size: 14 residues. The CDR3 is CASRLRETGNEQFF. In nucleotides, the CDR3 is TGTGCCAGCAGGTTGAGGGAAACGGGCAATGAGCAGTTCTTC.

CDR3 sequence: CASRWLSDDRYEQYF. As DNA, the CDR3 is TGTGCCAGCAGATGGTTATCGGACGACCGCTACGAGCAGTACTTC. This sequence joins TRBV7-2 and TRBJ2-7, with D unresolved. V lost 6 bases and J lost 3, with 18 bases in between. The germline CDR1 and CDR2 sequences are SGHTA and FQGNSA. The CDR3 runs to 15 residues.

In nucleotides, the CDR3 is TGTGCCAGCAGCTTAGGGGGGACTCGCTCTGGAAACACCATATATTTT. It encodes CASSLGGTRSGNTIYF. The chain carries TRBV7-3 and TRBJ1-3; D is perhaps TRBD1 (5 bases). Trimming stripped 2 bases from V and 0 bases from J, with 11 bases between. This CDR3 is built from 16 residues. Germline V lookup: CDR1 SGHTA, CDR2 FQGTGA.

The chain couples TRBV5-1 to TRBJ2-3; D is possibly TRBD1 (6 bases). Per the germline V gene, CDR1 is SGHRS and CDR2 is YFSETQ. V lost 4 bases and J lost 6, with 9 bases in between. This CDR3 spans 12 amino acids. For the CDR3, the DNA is TGCGCCAGCAGCCCCCAGGGGGATACGCAGTATTTT. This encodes CASSPQGDTQYF.

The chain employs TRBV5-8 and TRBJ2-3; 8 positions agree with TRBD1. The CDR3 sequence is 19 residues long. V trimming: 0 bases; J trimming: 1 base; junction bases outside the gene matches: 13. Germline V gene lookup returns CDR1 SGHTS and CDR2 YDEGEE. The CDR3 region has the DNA TGTGCCAGCAGCTTGGGCTACGGTGGGACAGGTGGGGGCACAGATACGCAGTATTTT. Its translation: CASSLGYGGTGGGTDTQYF.

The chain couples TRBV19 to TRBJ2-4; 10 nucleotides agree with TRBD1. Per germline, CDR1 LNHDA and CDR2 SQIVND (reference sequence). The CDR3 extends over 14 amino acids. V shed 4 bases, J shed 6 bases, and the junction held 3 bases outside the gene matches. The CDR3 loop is CASSTTGGGNIQYF. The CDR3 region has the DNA TGTGCCAGTAGTACGACAGGGGGCGGAAACATTCAGTACTTC.

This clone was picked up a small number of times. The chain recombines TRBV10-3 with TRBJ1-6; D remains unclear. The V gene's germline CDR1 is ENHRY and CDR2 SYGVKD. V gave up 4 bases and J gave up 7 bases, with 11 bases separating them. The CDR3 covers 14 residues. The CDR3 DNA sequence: TGTGCCATCAGTGCTCCGGCCGTAAATTCACCCCTCCACTTT. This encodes CAISAPAVNSPLHF.

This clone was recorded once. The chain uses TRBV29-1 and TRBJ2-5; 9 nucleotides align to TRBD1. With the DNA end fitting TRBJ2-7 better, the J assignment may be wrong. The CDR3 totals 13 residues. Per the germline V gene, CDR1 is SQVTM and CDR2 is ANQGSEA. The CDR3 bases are TGCAGCGTTGAAGGGACAGGGGCCTACGAGCAGTACTTC. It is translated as CSVEGTGAYEQYF.

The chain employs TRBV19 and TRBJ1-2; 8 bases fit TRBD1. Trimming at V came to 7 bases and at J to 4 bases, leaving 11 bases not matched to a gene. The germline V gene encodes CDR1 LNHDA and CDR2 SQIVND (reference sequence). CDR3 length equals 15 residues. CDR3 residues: CASTRDRTGIYGYTF. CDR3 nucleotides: TGTGCCAGTACCAGGGACAGGACGGGAATCTATGGCTACACCTTC.

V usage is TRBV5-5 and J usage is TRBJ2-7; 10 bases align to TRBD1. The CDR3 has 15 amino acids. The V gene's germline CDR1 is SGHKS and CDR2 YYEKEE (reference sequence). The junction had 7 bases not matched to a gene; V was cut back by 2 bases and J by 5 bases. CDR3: CASSFVGQGKNEQYF. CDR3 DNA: TGTGCCAGCAGCTTTGTGGGACAGGGGAAGAACGAGCAGTACTTC.